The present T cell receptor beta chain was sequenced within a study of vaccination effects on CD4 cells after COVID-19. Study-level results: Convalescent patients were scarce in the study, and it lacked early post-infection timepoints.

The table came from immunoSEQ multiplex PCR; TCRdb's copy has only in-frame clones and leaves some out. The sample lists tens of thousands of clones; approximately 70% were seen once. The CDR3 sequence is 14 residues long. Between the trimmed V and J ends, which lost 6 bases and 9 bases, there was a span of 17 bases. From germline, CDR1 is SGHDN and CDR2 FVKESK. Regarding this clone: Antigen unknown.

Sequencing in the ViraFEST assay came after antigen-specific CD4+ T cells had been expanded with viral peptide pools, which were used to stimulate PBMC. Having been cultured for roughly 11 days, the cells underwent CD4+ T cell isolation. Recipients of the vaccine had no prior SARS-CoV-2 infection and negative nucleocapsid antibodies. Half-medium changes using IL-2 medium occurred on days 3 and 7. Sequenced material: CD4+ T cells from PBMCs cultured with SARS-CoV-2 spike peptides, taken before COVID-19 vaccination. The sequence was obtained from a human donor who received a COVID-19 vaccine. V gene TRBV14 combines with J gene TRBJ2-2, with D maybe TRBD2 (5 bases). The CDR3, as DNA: TGTGCCAGCAGGGACGGGGATAGCGTTCGGGAGCTGTTTTTT. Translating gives CASRDGDSVRELFF. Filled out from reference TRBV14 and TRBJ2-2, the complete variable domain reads EAGVTQFPSHSVIEKGQTVTLRCDPISGHDNLYWYRRVMGKEIKFLLHFVKESKQDESGMPNNRFLAERTGGTYSTLKVQPAELEDSGVYFCASRDGDSVRELFFGEGSRLTVL.